In this sample, the clone carrying this TCR beta chain turned up a few times. Its antigen is unknown. This specimen comes from a study of T cell repertoires in cytomegalovirus infection. The study's findings and limits: Cumulative frequency (of public TCR beta family members) identified carriers of CMV plus the relevant HLA.

CDR1 is SQVTM, CDR2 ANQGSEA, per germline. V lost 3 bases to trimming and J lost 7 bases, with 24 bases between them. There are 16 residues in the CDR3. MiXCR, applied by TCRdb to the reads, yields one record per CDR3 protein. The table has roughly 320,000 distinct CDR3 sequences, 9.6% seen once. J is TRBJ1-2 and V is TRBV29-1; D remains ambiguous. This TCR derives from a human donor in good health (CMV status not recorded). Some clones in this sample may be carry-over from other donors' samples. Sequenced input: PBMCs. CDR3 protein: CSVDRRTQRIMGGYTF. As DNA, the CDR3 is TGCAGCGTTGACAGGAGAACTCAGCGGATAATGGGTGGCTACACCTTC.